Listed below are T cell receptor beta chains from one sample, sequenced in a study of blood T cell repertoires in COVID-19. Sequencing was performed with immunoSEQ multiplex PCR; in TCRdb, only in-frame clones are kept and a portion is missing. This table has roughly 290,000 clones, roughly 89% appearing once. Specimen: PBMCs or T cells enriched from blood (not recorded which). The receptors were gathered from a woman between 18 and 29 years old with acute COVID-19. Both conserved end residues are part of each CDR3. D genes are given only for firm matches. Size is stated for part of the rows, as once, few or many counts, or as a class when the clone is expanded.

abundance,d_gene,v_gene,j_gene,CDR3nt,CDR3aa
.,.,TRBV27,TRBJ2-1,TGTGCCAGCAGACGGCGGTGGGATGAGCAGTTCTTC,CASRRRWDEQFF
.,TRBD2,TRBV19,TRBJ2-1,TGTGCCAGTAGTCCCGGACTAGTCTACTACAATGAGCAGTTCTTC,CASSPGLVYYNEQFF
.,.,TRBV29-1,TRBJ2-1,TGCAGCGTTGAGCCTCGACTTAATGAGCAGTTCTTC,CSVEPRLNEQFF
.,TRBD1,TRBV7-9,TRBJ2-5,TGTGCCAGCAGCTTGCTGGGACAGGAACAGGAGACCCAGTACTTC,CASSLLGQEQETQYF
.,.,TRBV24-1,TRBJ2-7,TGTGCCACCAGTGATTTGAATAGCCGGGAGCAGTACTTC,CATSDLNSREQYF
.,.,TRBV18,TRBJ1-2,TGTGCCAGCTCACCGATAACCGCGGCTTCTAACTATGGCTACACCTTC,CASSPITAASNYGYTF
.,.,TRBV21-1,TRBJ2-1,TGTGCCAGCAGCAAAGTGGCTAGCGCCTACAATGAGCAGTTCTTC,CASSKVASAYNEQFF
.,.,TRBV11-2,TRBJ2-1,TGTGCCAGCAAACAAACAGGGAGCTCCTACAATGAGCAGTTCTTC,CASKQTGSSYNEQFF
.,.,TRBV29-1,TRBJ2-5,TGCAGCGGCGGTTCAGGAAGGGGAGAGACCCAGTACTTC,CSGGSGRGETQYF
once,TRBD2,TRBV28,TRBJ2-7,TGTGCCAGCAGATTCCCCTTAGGAGCGGGAGGGCTGTACGAGCAGTACTTC,CASRFPLGAGGLYEQYF
.,TRBD1,TRBV27,TRBJ1-1,TGTGCCAGCAGTCGACAGGGGGCGCTTCGACCCAGTGGCACTGAAGCTTTCTTT,CASSRQGALRPSGTEAFF
.,TRBD2,TRBV6-1,TRBJ2-7,TGTGCCAGCAGTGAAGCCTCCACTAGCGGGTCCTCCTACGAGCAGTACTTC,CASSEASTSGSSYEQYF
.,.,TRBV15,TRBJ2-1,TGTGCCACCAGCAGAGTGGCGGGTTTGGGAAATGAGCAGTTCTTC,CATSRVAGLGNEQFF
.,.,TRBV15,TRBJ1-5,TGTGCCACCAGAGGGAGAGGAAAGGGAGGCAATCAGCCCCAGCATTTT,CATRGRGKGGNQPQHF
.,TRBD1,TRBV28,TRBJ1-2,TGTGCCAGCAGACCCGGAGACAGGGGAGGTGGCTACACCTTC,CASRPGDRGGGYTF
.,.,TRBV4-2,TRBJ1-2,TGTGCCAGCAGCCAAGGACTAGCCAGCAGGGGTTCAAACTATGGCTACACCTTC,CASSQGLASRGSNYGYTF
once,.,TRBV19,TRBJ2-7,TGTGCCAGTAGTAAACAGGGTGGTTACGAGCAGTACTTC,CASSKQGGYEQYF
.,TRBD1,TRBV2,TRBJ1-5,TGTGCCAGTAACGGAGAGCCCTGGGGGACAGGGAATAGCAATCAGCCCCAGCATTTT,CASNGEPWGTGNSNQPQHF
.,.,TRBV3-1/TRBV3-2,TRBJ1-3,TGTGCCAGCAGCCGCTCCGGAACAGCTGGAAACACCATATATTTT,CASSRSGTAGNTIYF
.,.,TRBV19,TRBJ2-1,TGTGCCAGTAGTATATTCTTGTACAATGAGCAGTTCTTC,CASSIFLYNEQFF
.,TRBD2,TRBV18,TRBJ2-1,TGTGCCAGCTCACCCTCCGGTGGCGGGAGGTCGCTGTCCAATGAGCAGTTCTTC,CASSPSGGGRSLSNEQFF
.,.,TRBV6-5,TRBJ1-2,TGTGCCACCCGACAGGCGCTGAACTATGGCTACACCTTC,CATRQALNYGYTF
.,.,TRBV11-3,TRBJ2-7,TGTGCCAGCAGCTTAAGTGGCCTACGGGGTTACGAGCAGTACTTC,CASSLSGLRGYEQYF
.,TRBD2,TRBV27,TRBJ2-2,TGTGCCAGCAGTTTAGAGGGGACTAGCGGGAGCTCCACCGGGGAGCTGTTTTTT,CASSLEGTSGSSTGELFF
.,TRBD1,TRBV19,TRBJ1-5,TGTGCCAGCGAAACCGGGACAGGGGGCAATCAGCCCCAGCATTTT,CASETGTGGNQPQHF
.,TRBD2,TRBV7-3,TRBJ2-5,TGTGCCAGCAGCTCCGGCGGGAGGGTAGGGGAGACCCAGTACTTC,CASSSGGRVGETQYF
.,.,TRBV12-3/TRBV12-4,TRBJ2-1,TGTGCCAGCAGAGGACTCTACAATGAGCAGTTCTTC,CASRGLYNEQFF
.,.,TRBV24-1,TRBJ2-7,TGTGCCACCAGTGATTTGGGCGGGATTAGCTCCTACGAGCAGTACTTC,CATSDLGGISSYEQYF
.,.,TRBV7-9,TRBJ1-5,TGTGCCAGCAGCTTAGCGCTAGGTCAGCCCCAGCATTTT,CASSLALGQPQHF
few,TRBD1,TRBV27,TRBJ2-1,TGTGCCAGCAGTCCAGGACAGGGTAGGACAATGAAGCAGTTCTTC,CASSPGQGRTMKQFF
.,.,TRBV7-9,TRBJ1-3,TGTGCCAGCAGCCCCCTTGGGCAGGGTTTAGTTGGAAACACCATATATTTT,CASSPLGQGLVGNTIYF
.,.,TRBV7-9,TRBJ2-3,TGTGCCAGCAGCTTCCGCCGCGGACAGATCACCGGCACAGATACGCAGTATTTT,CASSFRRGQITGTDTQYF
once,.,TRBV30,TRBJ2-7,TGTGCCTACCGACAGGAGACCTACGAGCAGTACTTC,CAYRQETYEQYF
.,TRBD1,TRBV2,TRBJ2-7,TGTGCCAGCTTCTCCCGGCCCGGACAGGACGAGCAGTACTTC,CASFSRPGQDEQYF
.,.,TRBV29-1,TRBJ2-1,TGCAGCGTGGGACTCTACAATGAGCAGTTCTTC,CSVGLYNEQFF
.,TRBD2,TRBV18,TRBJ2-5,TGTGCCAGCTCACCACCGGGTTTTAGCGGGGGCAAGACCCAGTACTTC,CASSPPGFSGGKTQYF
.,.,TRBV9,TRBJ1-3,TGTGCCAGCAGCGCAACAGGGAGAGAAAACACCATATATTTT,CASSATGRENTIYF
once,.,TRBV28,TRBJ1-6,TGTGCCAGCAGTTTGAGGGATAGGGATTATTCACCCCTCCACTTT,CASSLRDRDYSPLHF
.,.,TRBV3-1/TRBV3-2,TRBJ1-4,TGTGCCAGCAGCCAAACGGCAGGGATGGAAGAAAAACTGTTTTTT,CASSQTAGMEEKLFF
.,TRBD2,TRBV7-2,TRBJ2-1,TGTGCCAGCAGCTTTGGTAGCGGGAATGAGCAGTTCTTC,CASSFGSGNEQFF
.,.,TRBV5-4,TRBJ2-5,TGTGCCAGCAGTCGGGACTCAGAGACCCAGTACTTC,CASSRDSETQYF
.,TRBD2,TRBV28,TRBJ2-7,TGTGCCAGCAGGGCGGGGGGTAGCTACGAGCAGTACTTC,CASRAGGSYEQYF
.,.,TRBV19,TRBJ2-7,TGTGCCAGTAGTGCCCGACAGAGTAGCAGCTCCTACGAGCAGTACTTC,CASSARQSSSSYEQYF
.,TRBD2,TRBV30,TRBJ2-1,TGTGCCTGGAGAGGGAGGGCCGCCTACAATGAGCAGTTCTTC,CAWRGRAAYNEQFF
.,.,TRBV4-1,TRBJ2-1,TGCGCCAGCAGCCAAGAGGGGGCCAAAGGCTACAATGAGCAGTTCTTC,CASSQEGAKGYNEQFF
.,.,TRBV21-1,TRBJ1-3,TGTGCCAGCAGCAAAGGTACAGGGCCTTCCGCTGGAAACACCATATATTTT,CASSKGTGPSAGNTIYF
once,TRBD2,TRBV3-1/TRBV3-2,TRBJ2-7,TGTGCCAGCAGCCAAGTACGTGCGGGAGCCGCCTACGAGCAGTACTTC,CASSQVRAGAAYEQYF
.,.,TRBV30,TRBJ1-6,TGTGCCTGGAGTCTCTCCGAGCGTTCACCCCTCCACTTT,CAWSLSERSPLHF
.,TRBD2,TRBV20-1,TRBJ2-2,TGCAGTGCTAGTCTCCTAGCGGCAAACACCGGGGAGCTGTTTTTT,CSASLLAANTGELFF
.,TRBD1,TRBV5-4,TRBJ2-1,TGTGCCAGCAGCCTCTTGGACAGGGTTAATGAGCAGTTCTTC,CASSLLDRVNEQFF
few,.,TRBV5-4,TRBJ2-7,TGTGCCAGCAAAAGGGCAGGGACCTACGAGCAGTACTTC,CASKRAGTYEQYF
.,TRBD2,TRBV30,TRBJ2-3,TGTGCCTGGAGAAAGGCCTGGACTAGCGAAAGCACAGATACGCAGTATTTT,CAWRKAWTSESTDTQYF
.,.,TRBV5-1,TRBJ1-5,TGCGCCAGCAGCCCAAGCCCAAGTCAGCCCCAGCATTTT,CASSPSPSQPQHF
.,.,TRBV4-2,TRBJ1-3,TGTGCCAGCAGCCAAAAAAGCCCAACAGGCCCCATATATTTT,CASSQKSPTGPIYF
.,.,TRBV4-1,TRBJ1-1,TGCGCCAGCAGACCAATCAGGGGTGTGAACGAGGAAACACTGGTGGCTTTCTTT,CASRPIRGVNEETLVAFF
.,TRBD1,TRBV27,TRBJ1-5,TGTGCCAGCAGTTTAGGACAGGGGGGCAATCAGCCCCAGCATTTT,CASSLGQGGNQPQHF
.,TRBD2,TRBV18,TRBJ2-1,TGTGCCAGCTCACCCCCAGGGCGCGGGAGGGTCGACAATGAGCAGTTCTTC,CASSPPGRGRVDNEQFF
.,.,TRBV27,TRBJ2-2,TGTGCCAGCAGTAACAGAGGGGGCACCGGGGAGCTGTTTTTT,CASSNRGGTGELFF
.,TRBD1,TRBV4-1,TRBJ1-1,TGCGCCAGCAGCCAAGAAGTTAACAGGGGTATCACTGAAGCTTTCTTT,CASSQEVNRGITEAFF
.,.,TRBV24-1,TRBJ2-1,TGTGCCACCAGTGATTTTGGAGGGGAGTTGGCTGAGCAGTTCTTC,CATSDFGGELAEQFF